This is a list of T cell receptor beta chains from one sample in a study of T cells of healthy individuals. TCRdb ran MiXCR on the 5' RACE reads and lists one entry per CDR3 protein. The table shows about 82,000 distinct CDR3 sequences, with roughly 5% occurring only once. The receptors derive from a female donor in good health. Each CDR3 is given with its conserved first and last residue. D genes are given only for firm matches. The size field reads once, few or many counts, or a class when the clone is expanded.

J,length,D,V,size,CDR3,DNA
TRBJ2-7,16,NA,TRBV28,many,CASSFNPGHNSYEQYF,TGTGCCAGCAGTTTTAACCCCGGCCATAACTCCTACGAGCAGTACTTC
TRBJ2-3,14,NA,TRBV2,many,CASSELRGPDTQYF,TGTGCCAGCAGTGAATTGCGGGGCCCAGATACGCAGTATTTT
TRBJ2-4,15,TRBD1,TRBV6-5,many,CASSSPGQGVNIQYF,TGTGCCAGCAGTTCACCGGGACAGGGAGTAAACATTCAGTACTTC
TRBJ2-3,16,NA,TRBV7-4,few,CASSLALLTPTDTQYF,TGTGCCAGCAGCTTAGCGCTCTTAACTCCCACAGATACGCAGTATTTT
TRBJ2-3,16,NA,TRBV3-1,many,CASSQWDGGDSDTQYF,TGTGCCAGCAGCCAATGGGACGGGGGCGATTCAGATACGCAGTATTTT
TRBJ2-5,14,NA,TRBV6-5,many,CASSYSVSQETQYF,TGTGCCAGCAGTTACTCAGTCTCCCAAGAGACCCAGTACTTC
TRBJ1-5,13,TRBD1,TRBV18,few,CASSSGGREPQHF,TGTGCCAGCTCATCAGGGGGCAGGGAGCCCCAGCATTTT
TRBJ2-2,14,NA,TRBV4-1,many,CASSREFGTGELFF,TGCGCCAGCAGCCGAGAATTCGGGACCGGGGAGCTGTTTTTT
TRBJ2-2,13,NA,TRBV7-2,few,CASKDRSTGELFF,TGTGCCAGCAAAGACAGGAGTACCGGGGAGCTGTTTTTT
TRBJ2-7,14,NA,TRBV6-2/TRBV6-3,many,CASSYSGFTYEQYF,TGTGCCAGCAGTTACTCTGGTTTTACCTACGAGCAGTACTTC
TRBJ1-1,13,NA,TRBV10-3,many,CAISDWGGYGAFF,TGTGCCATCAGTGACTGGGGCGGCTATGGGGCTTTCTTT
TRBJ2-1,15,TRBD2,TRBV6-2/TRBV6-3,many,CASSGGTSGIYEQFF,TGTGCCAGCAGCGGGGGAACTAGCGGGATCTATGAGCAGTTCTTC
TRBJ1-1,10,NA,TRBV29-1,many,CSVVSLEAFF,TGCAGCGTTGTGTCACTTGAAGCTTTCTTT
TRBJ2-7,15,TRBD2,TRBV6-5,many,CASSFLTSGAYEQYF,TGTGCCAGCAGCTTTCTGACTAGCGGGGCCTACGAGCAGTACTTC
TRBJ1-1,13,NA,TRBV5-1,many,CASSFTENTEAFF,TGCGCCAGCAGCTTTACGGAGAACACTGAAGCTTTCTTT